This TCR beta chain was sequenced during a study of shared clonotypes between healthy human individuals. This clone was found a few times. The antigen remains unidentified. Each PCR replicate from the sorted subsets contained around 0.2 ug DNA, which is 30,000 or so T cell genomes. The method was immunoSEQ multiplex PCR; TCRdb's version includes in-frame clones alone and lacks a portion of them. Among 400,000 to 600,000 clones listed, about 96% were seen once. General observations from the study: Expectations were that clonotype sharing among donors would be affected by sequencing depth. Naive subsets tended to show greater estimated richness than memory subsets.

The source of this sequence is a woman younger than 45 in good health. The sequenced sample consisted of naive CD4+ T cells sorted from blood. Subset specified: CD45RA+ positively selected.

The CDR3 sequence is CAISESDAHEQYF. CDR3 nucleotide sequence: TGTGCCATCAGTGAGTCCGACGCCCACGAGCAGTACTTC. The chain is built from TRBV10-3 and TRBJ2-7; D gene uncertain. CDR3 length equals 13 residues. Deletions cut 0 bases from V and 5 bases from J, with 8 bases between. The germline V gene encodes CDR1 ENHRY and CDR2 SYGVKD.